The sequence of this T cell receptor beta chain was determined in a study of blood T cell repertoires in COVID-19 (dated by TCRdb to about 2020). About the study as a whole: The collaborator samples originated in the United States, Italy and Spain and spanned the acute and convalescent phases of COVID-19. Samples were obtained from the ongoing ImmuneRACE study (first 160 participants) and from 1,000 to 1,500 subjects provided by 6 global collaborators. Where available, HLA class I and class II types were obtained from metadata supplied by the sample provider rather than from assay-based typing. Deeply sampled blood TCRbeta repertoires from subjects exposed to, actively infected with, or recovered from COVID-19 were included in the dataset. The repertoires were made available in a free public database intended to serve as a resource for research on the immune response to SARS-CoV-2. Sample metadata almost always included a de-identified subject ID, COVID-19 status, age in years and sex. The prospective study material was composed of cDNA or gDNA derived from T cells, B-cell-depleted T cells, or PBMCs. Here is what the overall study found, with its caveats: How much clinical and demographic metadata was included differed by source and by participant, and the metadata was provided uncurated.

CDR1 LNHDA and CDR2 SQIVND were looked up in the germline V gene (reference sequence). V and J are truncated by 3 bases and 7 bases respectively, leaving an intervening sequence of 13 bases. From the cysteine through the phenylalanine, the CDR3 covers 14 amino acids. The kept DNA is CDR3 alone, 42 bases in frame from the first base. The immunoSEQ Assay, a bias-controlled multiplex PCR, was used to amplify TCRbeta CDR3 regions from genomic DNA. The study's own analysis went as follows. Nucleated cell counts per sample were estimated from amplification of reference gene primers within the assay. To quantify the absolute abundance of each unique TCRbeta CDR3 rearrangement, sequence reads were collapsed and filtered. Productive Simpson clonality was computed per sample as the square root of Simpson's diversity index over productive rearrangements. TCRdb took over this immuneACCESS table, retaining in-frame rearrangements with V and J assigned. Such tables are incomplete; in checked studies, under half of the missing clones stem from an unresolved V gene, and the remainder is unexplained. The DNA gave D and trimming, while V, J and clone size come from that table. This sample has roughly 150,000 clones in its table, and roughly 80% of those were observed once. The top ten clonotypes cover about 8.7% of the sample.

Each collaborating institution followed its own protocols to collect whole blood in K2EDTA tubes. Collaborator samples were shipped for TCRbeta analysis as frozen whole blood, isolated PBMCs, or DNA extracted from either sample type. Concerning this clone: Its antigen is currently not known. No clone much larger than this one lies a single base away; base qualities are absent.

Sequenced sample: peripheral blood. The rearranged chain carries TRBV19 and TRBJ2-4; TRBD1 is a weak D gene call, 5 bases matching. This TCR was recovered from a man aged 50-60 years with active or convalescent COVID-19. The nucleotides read TGTGCCAGTAGTATTAATCAGGACAAGAACATTCAGTACTTC. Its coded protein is CASSINQDKNIQYF.